This TCR beta chain was sequenced during a study of cytotoxic CD8 clonotypes in ibrutinib-treated CLL. Points from the study as a whole: Samples from sustained-remission and progressing patients were taken at different times. Once treatment began, public clonotypes, which were uncommon, contracted or stayed stable.

As to this clone: The target antigen is unknown.

In germline, CDR1 is SGHTA, CDR2 FQGNSA. The CDR3 is 16 amino acids. Germline trimming cut 6 bases from V and 1 base from J; bases unmatched to any gene: 9. Using immunoSEQ multiplex PCR, the repertoire was profiled, and TCRdb retains in-frame clones only, with some absent. The sample has around 310,000 clones, roughly 85% seen once. This sequence was found in a human donor with chronic lymphocytic leukemia. The chain combines TRBV7-2 with TRBJ1-1; 9 bases line up with TRBD1. Sequences were derived from PBMCs, sampled before ibrutinib treatment. DNA for the CDR3: TGTGCCAGCAGACTCGCGGTGGACAGGGGGAACACTGAAGCTTTCTTT. It codes for CASRLAVDRGNTEAFF.